This TCR beta chain is from a study of blood T cell repertoires in COVID-19 (dated by TCRdb to the early 2020s). About the study as a whole: Samples covering the acute and convalescent phases of COVID-19 were provided by collaborators in the United States, Italy and Spain. The material from the prospective study consisted of cDNA or gDNA derived from T cells, B-cell-depleted T cells, or PBMCs. Deeply sampled blood TCRbeta repertoires from subjects exposed to, actively infected with, or recovered from COVID-19 were included in the dataset. A freely available public database, intended as a resource for researchers studying the immune response to SARS-CoV-2, is where the repertoires were released. Samples were obtained from the ongoing ImmuneRACE study (first 160 participants) and from over a thousand subjects provided by 6 global collaborators. A de-identified subject ID, COVID-19 status, age in years and sex were almost always included in the sample metadata. Where HLA class I and class II types were available, the types were taken from metadata supplied by the sample provider, not from assay-based typing. The study at large found these results: How much clinical and demographic metadata was included differed by source and by participant, and the metadata was provided uncurated.

In the case of this clone: Its antigen is not yet known. No much larger clone exists at a distance of one base, and base qualities are not known.

TCRbeta CDR3 regions were amplified from genomic DNA by means of the immunoSEQ Assay, a bias-controlled multiplex PCR. From the authors' description of their analysis: Within the assay, amplification of reference gene primers was used to estimate how many nucleated cells each sample contained. To quantify the absolute abundance of each unique TCRbeta CDR3 rearrangement, sequence reads were collapsed and filtered. For each sample, productive Simpson clonality was calculated by taking the square root of Simpson's diversity index across productive rearrangements. Entries here come from immuneACCESS through TCRdb and include only in-frame sequences with V and J called. Some clones fail to appear in such tables; in the studies checked, an unresolved V gene covers under half of the shortfall, and the cause of the remainder is unknown. The V and J calls and clone size are taken from that table; D and trimming were inferred from the DNA. This sample holds approximately 60,000 clones; almost 85% were observed only once. The ten top clones hold around 8.2% of the sample.

Taken from the germline V gene (reference sequence), the CDR1 and CDR2 loops are LGHDT and YNNKEL. At the junction V is shortened by 1 base and J by 4 bases, with 19 bases in between. The CDR3 runs 18 residues from the cysteine to the phenylalanine. Just the 54-base CDR3 DNA is kept, in frame starting at base 1. Each collaborating institution followed its own protocols to collect whole blood in K2EDTA tubes. For TCRbeta analysis, collaborators shipped samples in one of three forms: frozen whole blood, isolated PBMCs, or DNA extracted from either of those sample types. Input material: peripheral blood. This receptor was identified in an elderly woman with acute or convalescent COVID-19. The V and J segments used are TRBV3-1 (or the pseudogene TRBV3-2) and TRBJ2-2, with the D gene call left open. The nucleotide sequence is TGTGCCAGCAGCCAAGCCCGATTAACTACGTCGATCACCGGGGAGCTGTTTTTT. This encodes CASSQARLTTSITGELFF.